What follows are 4 T cell receptor beta chains derived from one specimen sequenced in a study of T cell responses to AZD1222 COVID-19 vaccine. Only in-frame clones appear in the TCRdb table, and some are missing; sequencing was by immunoSEQ multiplex PCR. Here the sample spans 57,000 or so clones, 85% to 90% being singletons. The material was peripheral blood, obtained on day 0 of MenACWY control vaccination. The receptor set was obtained from an adult in good health.

DNA of the CDR3: TGTGCCAGCAGCCAGGGGAGGGGCTCACCCCAGTACTTC. Translated, it gives CASSQGRGSPQYF. The gene calls are TRBV14 and TRBJ2-5, with TRBD2 matching 7 bases. The V gene's germline CDR1 is SGHDN and CDR2 FVKESK. V dropped 3 bases and J dropped 9; count of bases not matched to a gene: 7. The CDR3 contains 13 residues. The entire variable domain, with the rest obtained from reference TRBV14 and TRBJ2-5, is as follows: EAGVTQFPSHSVIEKGQTVTLRCDPISGHDNLYWYRRVMGKEIKFLLHFVKESKQDESGMPNNRFLAERTGGTYSTLKVQPAELEDSGVYFCASSQGRGSPQYFGPGTRLLVL.

The CDR3 region is CASSKRGRRNTIYF. The CDR3 region has the DNA TGTGCCAGCAGTAAAAGGGGGCGAAGAAACACCATATATTTT. This chain links TRBV28 with TRBJ1-3; 7 bases are shared with TRBD1. CDR1 is MDHEN, CDR2 SYDVKM, per germline. V shed 5 bases, J shed 5 bases, and the junction held 6 bases outside the gene matches. The CDR3 has 14 residues.

The chain combines TRBV19 with TRBJ2-7; a weak D match, TRBD1 (6 bases). V was cut by 4 bases and J by 7 bases, with 14 bases left in between. Looked up from germline, CDR1 is LNHDA and CDR2 is SQIVND (reference sequence). This CDR3 has 13 residues. CDR3 DNA: TGTGCCAGTAGTACCCGACAGGCCCTGGAGCAGTACTTC. Translation gives CASSTRQALEQYF.

The gene calls are TRBV27 and TRBJ1-5; 8 bases fit TRBD1. From germline, CDR1 is MNHEY and CDR2 SMNVEV (reference sequence). The CDR3 has 15 amino acids. The V segment lost 0 bases and the J segment 7 bases; nucleotides outside the gene matches: 5. The CDR3 region is CASSLSVGQGQPQHF. CDR3 sequence (DNA): TGTGCCAGCAGTTTATCGGTTGGACAGGGCCAGCCCCAGCATTTT.